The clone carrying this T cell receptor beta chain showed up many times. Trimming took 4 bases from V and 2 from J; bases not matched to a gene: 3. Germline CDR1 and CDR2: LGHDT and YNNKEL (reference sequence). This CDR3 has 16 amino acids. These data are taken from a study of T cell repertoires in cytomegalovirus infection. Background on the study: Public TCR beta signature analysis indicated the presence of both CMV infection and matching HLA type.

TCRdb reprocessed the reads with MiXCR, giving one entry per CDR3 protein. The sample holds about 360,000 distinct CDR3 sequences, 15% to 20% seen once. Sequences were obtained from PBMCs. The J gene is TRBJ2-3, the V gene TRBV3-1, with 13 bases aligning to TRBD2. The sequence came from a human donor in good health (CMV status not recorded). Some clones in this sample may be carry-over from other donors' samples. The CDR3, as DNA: TGTGCCAGCAGCCCGGGACTAGCGGGGTACACAGATACGCAGTATTTT. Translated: CASSPGLAGYTDTQYF.